One and the same sample provided the 16 T cell receptor beta chains below, sequenced in a study of blood T cell repertoires in COVID-19. TCRdb's copy holds only in-frame clones and misses some; the assay was immunoSEQ multiplex PCR. Among about 210,000 clones listed, about 86% were seen once. The source material was PBMCs or T cells enriched from blood (not recorded which). The receptor set was obtained from a woman in her 50s with acute COVID-19.

This sequence joins TRBV7-2 and TRBJ2-5; TRBD2 aligns across 8 bases. The trim removed 5 bases at V and 5 bases at J, leaving 16 bases unmatched. Germline assignment: CDR1 SGHTA and CDR2 FQGNSA. The CDR3 has 17 residues. In DNA, the CDR3 is TGTGCCAGCAGCGCCTCCCGGGGGGCGGGGGGCAGGGAGACCCAGTACTTC. This encodes CASSASRGAGGRETQYF.

The rearrangement links TRBV18 to TRBJ2-7; D may be TRBD2 (5 bases). Per the germline V gene, CDR1 is KGHSH and CDR2 is LQKENI. V lost 5 bases and J 7 bases, leaving 9 bases between the germline ends. The CDR3 consists of 11 residues. The CDR3 reads CASSSGEEQYF. In DNA form, the CDR3 reads TGTGCCAGCTCATCCGGGGAGGAGCAGTACTTC.

This chain uses TRBV30 with TRBJ2-7, with a possible D match to TRBD1 (6 bases). Germline V gives CDR1 GTSNPN, CDR2 SVGIG (reference sequence). The ends were cut back, 3 bases at V and 6 bases at J, with 24 bases in the middle. The CDR3 totals 16 residues. The CDR3, as DNA: TGTGCCTGGAGCCGCACTACTATCCGTACAGGGCCCGAGCAGTACTTC. Its protein product is CAWSRTTIRTGPEQYF.

The V and J genes are TRBV19 and TRBJ1-2; no definite D call. Germline CDR1 LNHDA, CDR2 SQIVND (reference sequence). The V and J ends lost 4 bases and 14 bases respectively, with 23 bases between them. The CDR3 contains 14 residues. CDR3 nucleotide sequence: TGTGCCAGTAGTAGGGCGTGGCAGTCGGAACGAAAAACCTTC. Protein: CASSRAWQSERKTF.

This chain connects TRBV18 to TRBJ1-1; weak D call: TRBD1 (6 bases). V was clipped by 4 bases and J by 0 bases, with 12 bases between them. This CDR3 is 15 amino acids long. Germline CDR1 reads KGHSH; CDR2 reads LQKENI. CDR3 protein: CASSQQGEMNTEAFF. CDR3 nucleotides: TGTGCCAGCTCACAACAGGGTGAAATGAACACTGAAGCTTTCTTT.

V is TRBV3-1 (or the pseudogene TRBV3-2) and J is TRBJ2-1; 11 nucleotides match TRBD2. CDR3 length equals 16 residues. Looked up from germline, CDR1 is LGHDT and CDR2 is YNNKEL (reference sequence). Unmatched junction bases numbered 5, after V lost 4 bases and J lost 3 bases. The CDR3 spells CASSRMGLAVYNEQFF. The CDR3 DNA sequence: TGTGCCAGCAGCCGAATGGGACTAGCGGTCTACAATGAGCAGTTCTTC.

The V call is TRBV7-8, the J call TRBJ2-2; a possible D gene is TRBD2 (5 bases). Germline V lookup: CDR1 SGHVS, CDR2 FQNEAQ. V was pared by 5 bases and J by 5 bases, with 12 bases between. CDR3 length equals 14 residues. CDR3 DNA sequence: TGTGCCAGCAGCCTAGTCACGGGGACCGGGGAGCTGTTTTTT. It codes for CASSLVTGTGELFF.

This chain uses TRBV7-2 with TRBJ1-1, with D possibly being TRBD1 (5 bases). V gave up 6 bases and J gave up 11 bases, with 16 bases separating them. CDR1 and CDR2 (germline): SGHTA, FQGNSA. The CDR3 totals 12 residues. The CDR3 loop is CASRPEGRTAFF. For the CDR3, the DNA is TGTGCCAGCAGACCTGAGGGGAGGACGGCTTTCTTT.

V is TRBV7-9 and J is TRBJ2-7; 11 bases align to TRBD2. Germline CDR1 reads SEHNR; CDR2 reads FQNEAQ (reference sequence). This CDR3 contains 19 residues. Trimming took 5 bases from V and 4 from J; bases not matched to a gene: 19. The DNA for the CDR3 is TGTGCCAGCAGCGCACAGGGGGGTTTTACTAGCGGGAGTATGTACGAGCAGTACTTC. Its protein product is CASSAQGGFTSGSMYEQYF.

This rearrangement joins TRBV18 to TRBJ1-6; possible D gene TRBD1, 5 bases. V was clipped by 2 bases and J by 6 bases, with 20 bases between them. This CDR3 region has 18 residues. The V gene's germline CDR1 is KGHSH and CDR2 LQKENI. The CDR3 region has the DNA TGTGCCAGCTCACCAATGGGTCTGGCGGGGCGGCTTAATTCACCCCTCCACTTT. Translating it yields CASSPMGLAGRLNSPLHF. Full variable domain (rest looked up from reference TRBV18 and TRBJ1-6): NAGVMQNPRHLVRRRGQEARLRCSPMKGHSHVYWYRQLPEEGLKFMVYLQKENIIDESGMPKERFSAEFPKEGPSILRIQQVVRGDSAAYFCASSPMGLAGRLNSPLHFGNGTRLTVT.

The V and J genes are TRBV18 and TRBJ1-4; TRBD1 matches 7 bases. J was trimmed by 4 bases and V by 2 bases; bases with no gene match: 4. CDR1 is KGHSH and CDR2 is LQKENI in the germline V gene. This CDR3 region has 15 residues. CDR3 DNA: TGTGCCAGCTCACCAATCGCAGGGGGTAATGAAAAACTGTTTTTT. Translated: CASSPIAGGNEKLFF.

This clone came up a few times. The genes are TRBV2 and TRBJ2-5, with D perhaps matching TRBD2 (6 bases). V was trimmed by 8 bases and J by 5 bases, leaving 18 bases between them. CDR3 size: 14 residues. The germline V gene encodes CDR1 SNHLY and CDR2 FYNNEI. CDR3: CASVSTRAGETQYF. The CDR3 DNA reads TGTGCCAGCGTGTCGACTAGGGCAGGGGAGACCCAGTACTTC.

There are a few counts of this clone. The chain links TRBV19 to TRBJ1-5, with 9 bases aligning to TRBD1. Germline trimming cut 5 bases from V and 5 bases from J; bases unmatched to any gene: 4. The CDR3 has 14 residues. Germline CDR1 reads LNHDA; CDR2 reads SQIVND (reference sequence). CDR3 in amino acids: CASSLGTGYQPQHF. CDR3 bases: TGTGCCAGTAGTCTGGGGACAGGGTATCAGCCCCAGCATTTT.

The genes are TRBV6-5 and TRBJ1-6, with D perhaps matching TRBD1 (6 bases). Germline CDR1 MNHEY, CDR2 SVGAGI. V lost 8 bases and J 5 bases, leaving 7 bases between the germline ends. This CDR3 is built from 12 residues. CDR3 sequence reads: CASGQNNSPLHF. CDR3 nucleotide sequence: TGTGCCAGCGGACAGAATAATTCACCCCTCCACTTT.

This chain uses TRBV5-1 with TRBJ2-7, with D possibly TRBD1 on 5 matching bases. Trimming removed 4 bases at V and 5 bases at J, with 10 bases between. This CDR3 has 12 residues. Germline CDR1 and CDR2: SGHRS and YFSETQ. The CDR3 nucleotides read TGCGCCAGCAGCGGGGCAGGGAACGAGCAGTACTTC. Translation: CASSGAGNEQYF.

This clone came up a few times. The chain recombines TRBV27 with TRBJ2-1, with 8 bases aligning to TRBD1. V gave up 4 bases and J gave up 1 base; unmatched junction bases: 3. CDR3 length: 15 residues. Germline CDR1 and CDR2: MNHEY and SMNVEV (reference sequence). The chain's CDR3 is CASSYTGGSYNEQFF. CDR3 in DNA: TGTGCCAGCAGTTATACAGGGGGATCCTACAATGAGCAGTTCTTC.